This record looks at one T cell receptor (beta chain) sequence and its context. What it binds is unknown. In the CD4+ fraction, cells were divided into CD45RA+ naive and CD45RA-negative memory subsets. Original methodology: Without quality scores, immunoSEQ junctional reads could not be filtered like full-length reads. Here immunoSEQ multiplex PCR was the method, and the copy in TCRdb shows in-frame clones only, minus some. V and J calls and clone size come straight from that table; D and trimming were deduced from the DNA. This table has just over 2,000,000 clones, approximately 95% appearing once. This sample is part of a study of shared clonotypes between healthy human individuals. Study-level background: The study used three CD4 naive, three CD4 memory, two CD8 naive and one CD8 memory plate per donor.

Overall study findings and caveats: Generation probabilities of non-shared clonotypes were lower (relative to those shared by all four donors).

Trimming removed 5 bases from V and 5 bases from J, with 9 bases in between. Germline CDR1 and CDR2: SGHNT and YENEEA. The CDR3 runs 13 residues. The chain combines TRBV11-3 with TRBJ2-2; D call uncertain. Sequenced: naive CD4+ T cells sorted from blood. As for subset: CD45RA+ positively selected. The source is a man between 18 and 29 years old in good health. The CDR3 loop is CASSPMGTGELFF. The CDR3 DNA reads as TGTGCCAGCAGCCCCATGGGGACCGGGGAGCTGTTTTTT.